This entry is about one T cell receptor (beta chain). It has no known antigen specificity. It has no much larger one-base neighbor in the sample; base qualities were not kept. These data come from a study of shared clonotypes between healthy human individuals (dated by TCRdb to about 2020). Study-wide context: The cohort included a few men and a couple of women between 18 and 49 years of age. Libraries were prepared and TCR repertoires were sequenced by different laboratories using diverse techniques, in order to increase sequencing depth and limit assay-specific biases. Each donor's leukapheresis produced roughly between roughly 0.85 and 10 billion PBMCs. Blood TCR repertoires of about five healthy adults were deeply sequenced to estimate repertoire size and the extent of clonotype sharing between individuals. Per donor, three plates each were used for CD4 naive and CD4 memory, two for CD8 naive, and one for CD8 memory.

Trimming at the junction amounts to 6 bases on V and 0 bases on J, and the germline ends lie 35 bases apart. Spanning cysteine to phenylalanine, the CDR3 consists of 23 amino acids. The only DNA kept is the CDR3, 69 bases in frame from the first base. CDR1 and CDR2, looked up from the germline V gene (reference sequence), are LNHDA and SQIVND. TCR CDR3 regions were amplified from genomic DNA by multiplex PCR using the deep immunoSEQ assay. Extracted genomic DNA from each cell subset was distributed evenly across all wells of several immunoSEQ 96-well plates, and each plate was treated as a replicate. For sorted subsets, 200 to 250 ng genomic DNA, equal to tens of thousands of T cell genomes, was loaded into each replicate PCR. The purified libraries were quantified using a Qubit 3.0 fluorometer, sized with a Bioanalyzer 2100, and then quantified again using the KAPA Library Quantification kit. A separate single-read 150-cycle Illumina NextSeq 550 flow cell was used to sequence each immunoSEQ 96-well plate. The authors' pipeline ran thus. The immunoSEQ output contained only junctional sequences without quality scores, so filtering could not match that applied to full-length reads. To assign V/J genes and CDR3, sequences were annotated against IMGT germline references using PyIR, a Python wrapper for IgBLAST v1.9. Reads were filtered out if the reads had weak V/J assignments (E-value above 1e-6), no CDR3, stop codons, out-of-frame junctions, or ambiguous translated residues. V3J clonotypes were defined as sequences sharing an identical inferred V gene, J gene, and CDR3 amino acid sequence. To compute the percentage overlap between repertoires, the number of shared unique clonotypes was divided by the size of the smaller repertoire. Repertoire richness was assessed with RTK rarefaction, the Chao1 estimator, and Recon v2.1 estimates of unobserved clonotypes. OLGA was used to compute generation probabilities for all TCRbeta clonotypes that the gDNA method yielded from a handful of donors. TCRdb re-hosts the immuneACCESS table, in-frame sequences only. Its copies lack some clones; in the studies checked, an unresolved V gene accounts for under half of them, and the cause for the rest is not known. V and J calls and clone size are copied from that table; D and trimming were computed from the DNA. The sample table holds over 800,000 clones, of which around 93% were seen once. Together, the top ten hold approximately 25% of the sample.

CD8 naive samples were obtained by positive selection for CCR7 among CD45RO-negative cells, yielding a CD45RA+CCR7+ population from which TemRA cells were excluded. Donors were healthy HIV-negative adults with no recently reported acute infections or vaccinations. Only Caucasian adults living in Nashville, Tennessee, USA were represented among the donors. Blood was collected by leukapheresis, and PBMCs were isolated by Ficoll-Histopaque density gradient centrifugation and then cryopreserved in liquid nitrogen vapor phase. Purity and quantity of every magnetically sorted T cell population were checked by analytical flow cytometry. Genomic DNA was isolated from each sorted fraction and quantified by UV absorbance on a Nanodrop 2000c. Broad study findings and their caveats: Naive subsets generally had larger estimated clonotype richness than memory subsets. Incomplete sequencing was indicated by rarefaction of sorted-subset datasets, despite the large sequencing depth. Pairwise subsampling led to the expectation that sequencing depth would affect the degree of clonotype sharing among donors. Sampling was limited to blood, and TCR repertoires in tissue likely differ from TCR repertoires in blood. Compared with non-shared clonotypes, the clonotypes found in all four sorted-subset donors had higher generation probabilities. Across a few donors, around 5% of naive CD4, over 3% of naive CD8, under 2.5% of memory CD4, and about 0.4% of memory CD8 clonotypes were shared. The small number of donors limited the genetic and exposure-history diversity represented.

The source is a young man in good health. The V gene is TRBV19 and the J gene is TRBJ1-4; possibly the D gene is TRBD1, per 5 matching bases. What was sequenced was naive CD8+ T cells sorted from blood. In the paper's terms, the cell subset or site label means: CD45RA+CCR7+. The CDR3 region: CASSKETGTDYTRAIATNEKLFF. The DNA sequence reads TGTGCCAGTAGCAAAGAAACCGGGACGGATTACACAAGGGCTATCGCAACTAATGAAAAACTGTTTTTT. The full variable domain, completed from the reference TRBV19 and TRBJ1-4 proteins outside the CDR3, reads DGGITQSPKYLFRKEGQNVTLSCEQNLNHDAMYWYRQDPGQGLRLIYYSQIVNDFQKGDIAEGYSVSREKKESFPLTVTSAQKNPTAFYLCASSKETGTDYTRAIATNEKLFFGSGTQLSVL.